Below, one T cell receptor (beta chain) is given with its context. This clonotype was seen many times. Its antigen target is currently unknown. Base quality data are lacking; no much larger clone is found one base away. For CDR1 and CDR2, the germline V gene (reference sequence) lists MNHEY and SMNVEV. V and J are truncated by 5 bases and 10 bases respectively, leaving an intervening sequence of 15 bases. From the cysteine through the phenylalanine, the CDR3 covers 13 amino acids. Only CDR3 DNA remains: 39 bases, in frame from the first base. A case-control design nested within a healthcare worker cohort in London, UK, was used, with weekly nasopharyngeal swab PCR tests and blood sampling performed. Healthcare workers were recruited between 23 and 31 March 2020, during the week of the UK lockdown, and were followed weekly for up to roughly 16 weeks. The data were taken from a study of early T cells in non-severe SARS-CoV-2 infection (dated by TCRdb to about 2021). Background for the entire study: Because TCR sequencing was done on bulk RNA from unsorted whole blood, the alpha and beta chains could not be paired. Here is what the overall study found, with its caveats: VDJdb matching was skewed toward anti-spike CD8 responses and likely underestimated virus-specific expansions by missing private and CD4 specificities.

The library was produced with 5' RACE. Sequencing took place on a NextSeq 500. In the TCR library protocol, unique molecular identifiers were attached to individual cDNA molecules to correct for PCR bias and sequencing error. Both TCR alpha and beta chains were sequenced, and tight co-correlation was observed between alpha and beta sequence abundances in each sample. In the paper's pipeline: Decombinator V4 was used to perform V gene, J gene and CDR3 annotation of TCR sequences. TCRs were defined as expanded if a significant change between any two time points was detected under a Poisson model with p below 0.0001. TCR abundances were normalised to the total number of TCRs sequenced per sample and were expressed as counts per million. MAIT TCRs were defined by TRAV1-2 paired with TRAJ12, TRAJ20 or TRAJ33, and iNKT TCRs by TRAV10 paired with TRAJ18. VDJdb, accessed 1 November 2021, was searched for CMV, EBV and SARS-CoV-2 annotated TCRs, excluding TCRs annotated for multiple antigens. TCRdb reran the public reads through fastp at Q25 and MiXCR, keeping productive beta chains. When rows share a CDR3 protein, they turn into one entry using the most common DNA and genes. TCRdb assigned the V and J calls; the authors' analysis was not used. The sample records roughly 56,000 distinct CDR3 sequences, roughly a tenth of which are singletons. 6.5% of the sample lies in the top ten.

Sequenced sample: whole blood. Rearrangement joined TRBV27 to TRBJ2-1; there is no confident call for the D gene. The clonotype originates from an adult who was a healthcare worker with PCR-confirmed SARS-CoV-2 infection or an uninfected control (not recorded which). The DNA sequence follows: TGTGCCAGCAGTCCCGCACCGGCCCGAGAGCAGTTCTTC. Translated, this is CASSPAPAREQFF.